This T cell receptor (beta chain) was sequenced in a study of cytomegalovirus exposure and HLA in healthy donors. This clone was seen more than once but under ten times. Its antigen remains unknown. General observations from the study: It was assumed in the presence/absence analyses that sequencing depth was roughly uniform across donors. For TCR beta chains, V- and J-gene trimming was later linked to a missense DCLRE1C variant.

CDR1 is SGDLS and CDR2 is YYNGEE in the germline V gene. The CDR3 is 13 residues long. V was shortened by 0 bases and J by 5 bases, with 6 bases between the two germline ends. The PCR was carried out with 60 Vbeta primers and 13 Jbeta primers. Assay used: immunoSEQ multiplex PCR; TCRdb lists only in-frame clones, some missing. This sample carries around 40,000 clones, around 72% of them seen once, and the ten largest clones take approximately 3.2%. The TCR was taken from a woman in her thirties in good health and CMV-seronegative. The chain has TRBV9 and TRBJ2-1; D not resolved. The sequenced sample consisted of PBMCs. The CDR3 loop is CASSVGANNEQFF. In nucleotides, the CDR3 is TGTGCCAGCAGCGTAGGGGCCAACAATGAGCAGTTCTTC. Drawing the rest from reference TRBV9 and TRBJ2-1, the complete variable domain is DSGVTQTPKHLITATGQRVTLRCSPRSGDLSVYWYQQSLDQGLQFLIQYYNGEERAKGNILERFSAQQFPDLHSELNLSSLELGDSALYFCASSVGANNEQFFGPGTRLTVL.